This TCR beta chain stems from a study of blood T cell repertoires in COVID-19. The method was immunoSEQ multiplex PCR; TCRdb's version includes in-frame clones alone and lacks a portion of them. The sample carries approximately 180,000 clones, 88% recorded once. This clone was detected only once. This CDR3 has 15 residues. CDR1 LGHNA and CDR2 YSLEER come from the germline V gene. The ends lost 4 bases at V and 0 bases at J; junction bases unmatched: 3. The sequenced sample consisted of peripheral blood. The sequence came from a man between 40 and 49 years old with active or convalescent COVID-19. V usage is TRBV4-3 and J usage is TRBJ1-5; 7 bases align to TRBD1. The DNA for the CDR3 is TGCGCCAGCAGCCTGGGACAGAATAGCAATCAGCCCCAGCATTTT. Its translation is CASSLGQNSNQPQHF.